These 16 T cell receptor beta chains were all obtained from the same sample, sequenced in a study of T cell repertoires in cytomegalovirus infection. TCRdb reprocessed the reads via MiXCR and lists one record per CDR3 protein. The table records about 130,000 distinct CDR3 sequences, roughly 9% of them present only once. Material: PBMCs. The receptors derive from a human donor in good health (CMV status not recorded). Some clones in this sample may be carry-over from other donors' samples.

The rearrangement uses TRBV10-3 and TRBJ1-5; TRBD1 is a possible D gene (6 bases). The CDR3 totals 16 residues. Deletions cut 3 bases from V and 1 base from J, with 13 bases between. Looked up from germline, CDR1 is ENHRY and CDR2 is SYGVKD. The CDR3 loop is CAISETGQSSNQPQHF. The CDR3 nucleotides are TGTGCCATCAGTGAAACCGGACAGTCAAGCAATCAGCCCCAGCATTTT.

This clonotype was found many times. The rearrangement joins TRBV20-1 to TRBJ2-1; TRBD2 is a possible D gene (5 bases). V lost 6 bases and J 3 bases, leaving 18 bases between the germline ends. Germline loops: CDR1 DFQATT, CDR2 SNEGSKA (reference sequence). This CDR3 contains 15 residues. The chain's CDR3 is CSATDDKRNYNEQFF. As DNA, the CDR3 is TGCAGTGCCACCGACGACAAGCGGAACTACAATGAGCAGTTCTTC.

Ten or more counts support this clonotype. V is TRBV27 and J is TRBJ1-2; D unresolved. This CDR3 contains 14 residues. The V end was cut by 6 bases, the J end by 0 bases, with 11 bases between. Germline V gene sequence: CDR1 MNHEY, CDR2 SMNVEV (reference sequence). The CDR3: CASRGPGTNYGYTF. DNA for the CDR3: TGTGCCAGCAGAGGGCCGGGTACTAACTATGGCTACACCTTC.

The sample holds many counts of this clonotype. The germline gene is not matched at one end of the junction; a read error may be the cause. The CDR3 loop is CASSLGSFGTSPF. The DNA of the CDR3 is TGTGCCAGCAGCTTAGGGTCTTTCGGGACTAGCCCTTTC. This chain connects TRBV7-8 to TRBJ2-5, with 9 positions matching TRBD2. CDR3 length equals 13 residues. Germline loops: CDR1 SGHVS, CDR2 FQNEAQ.

This clonotype has a count of ten or more. The V call is TRBV20-1, the J call TRBJ2-3; 12 bases line up with TRBD2. Per germline, CDR1 DFQATT and CDR2 SNEGSKA (reference sequence). J gave up 13 bases and V 3 bases, and 11 bases lay outside the gene matches. The CDR3 consists of 14 residues. The CDR3 coding sequence is TGCAGTGCTAGCTATCTAGCGGGGGGGCGAGGGGAGTATTTT. Protein sequence: CSASYLAGGRGEYF.

This clonotype was detected many times. The gene calls are TRBV4-2 and TRBJ1-5, with 7 bases fitting TRBD1. V was pared by 1 base and J by 3 bases, with 9 bases of the junction left unmatched. CDR1 LGHNA and CDR2 YNFKEQ come from the germline V gene. The CDR3 loop spans 17 amino acids. The CDR3 sequence: CASSQGPPGTVNQPQHF. CDR3 DNA sequence: TGTGCCAGCAGCCAAGGACCTCCGGGGACAGTCAATCAGCCCCAGCATTTT.

This clonotype occurred many times. This chain uses TRBV20-1 with TRBJ2-3; D not certain. The germline V gene encodes CDR1 DFQATT and CDR2 SNEGSKA (reference sequence). Trimming took 5 bases from V and 6 from J, leaving 12 bases between them. The CDR3 extends over 12 amino acids. CDR3 bases: TGCAGTGCTGCGGATCTCGCGGATACGCAGTATTTT. This encodes CSAADLADTQYF.

This clonotype was seen repeatedly, ten times or more. The chain joins TRBV7-9 to TRBJ2-2; possibly TRBD2 for D (5 bases). Looked up from germline, CDR1 is SEHNR and CDR2 is FQNEAQ (reference sequence). This CDR3 comprises 13 residues. Trimming stripped 2 bases from V and 7 bases from J, with 8 bases between. CDR3 DNA sequence: TGTGCCAGCAGCTTACGAGGGTACGGGGAGCTGTTTTTT. Its translation: CASSLRGYGELFF.

This clonotype came up many times. Its ends do not fully match the called genes, so a read error is possible. The V gene is TRBV24-1, the J gene TRBJ2-1; the D is unclear. Germline V lookup: CDR1 KGHDR, CDR2 SFDVKD. The CDR3 extends over 13 amino acids. The CDR3 nucleotides read TGTGCCACCAGTGATACCCATTACAGTGAGCAGTTCTTC. Its protein is CATSDTHYSEQFF.

This clonotype was counted many times. The chain couples TRBV7-6 to TRBJ2-1, with D uncertain. The CDR3 extends over 15 amino acids. V gave up 5 bases and J gave up 3 bases, with 14 bases separating them. The V gene's germline CDR1 is SGHVS and CDR2 FNYEAQ. The DNA for the CDR3 is TGTGCCAGCAGCGCCGGGCAGGTCAACTACAATGAGCAGTTCTTC. Residues: CASSAGQVNYNEQFF.

This clonotype came up a few times. The chain carries TRBV5-1 and TRBJ2-2; 10 bases fit TRBD2. This CDR3 has 15 amino acids. Looked up from germline, CDR1 is SGHRS and CDR2 is YFSETQ. V was pared by 4 bases and J by 6 bases, with 6 bases of the junction left unmatched. CDR3 nucleotides: TGCGCCAGCAGCCCACTAGCGGGAAAGTCCGGGGAGCTGTTTTTT. This codes for CASSPLAGKSGELFF.

This clonotype was seen at least ten times. The gene calls are TRBV6-6 and TRBJ1-5; a weak D match, TRBD1 (6 bases). Trimming took 2 bases from V and 1 from J, leaving 9 bases between them. This CDR3 comprises 15 residues. The germline CDR1 and CDR2 sequences are MNHNY and SVGAGI (reference sequence). The CDR3 DNA is TGTGCCAGCAGTTACGGGGGCGCGAGCAATCAGCCCCAGCATTTT. This encodes CASSYGGASNQPQHF.

This clonotype was seen many times. V gene TRBV4-1 combines with J gene TRBJ2-3; D gene ambiguous. This CDR3 contains 14 residues. The V gene lost 0 bases and the J gene lost 1 base, with 5 bases spanning the gap. CDR1 is MGHRA and CDR2 is YSYEKL in the germline V gene. The CDR3 here is CASSQDQGTDTQYF. The CDR3 DNA follows: TGCGCCAGCAGCCAAGATCAAGGCACAGATACGCAGTATTTT.

This clonotype has ten or more counts. V gene TRBV14 combines with J gene TRBJ2-3; D may be TRBD2 (5 bases). Trimming shortened V by 3 bases and J by 1 base, and 14 bases separated the two germline ends. Germline V lookup: CDR1 SGHDN, CDR2 FVKESK. This CDR3 has 16 residues. CDR3 DNA: TGTGCCAGCAGCCATGGTGGGAGCGGACGCACAGATACGCAGTATTTT. Protein: CASSHGGSGRTDTQYF.

This clonotype was counted only a few times. The chain employs TRBV9 and TRBJ2-1; 7 nucleotides agree with TRBD2. CDR3 size: 14 residues. Germline V gene sequence: CDR1 SGDLS, CDR2 YYNGEE. The V and J ends lost 0 bases and 3 bases, in that order; junction bases with no gene match: 0. CDR3 coding DNA: TGTGCCAGCAGCGTAGGCGGGGGCTACAATGAGCAGTTCTTC. This codes for CASSVGGGYNEQFF.

This clonotype showed up just a few times. The chain combines TRBV20-1 with TRBJ2-5; TRBD2 agrees at 14 bases. The CDR3 is made up of 17 amino acids. V lost 3 bases, J lost 5 bases, and 11 bases stayed unmatched. Germline V gives CDR1 DFQATT, CDR2 SNEGSKA (reference sequence). The CDR3 DNA reads TGCAGTGCTAGGCTTTCCGAGGGACTAGCGGGGGTGGAGACCCAGTACTTC. Residues: CSARLSEGLAGVETQYF.